A selection of T cell receptor beta chains follows, all from one sample in a study of T cells in Graves' hyperthyroidism and ophthalmopathy. TCRdb re-called the multiplex PCR reads with MiXCR, one entry per CDR3 protein. The data contain about 400,000 distinct CDR3 sequences, roughly 14% of them singletons. The sample consisted of blood. These receptors were collected from a man aged 18 to 30 with Graves' ophthalmopathy. CDR3s include the opening cysteine and the closing phenylalanine or tryptophan. The order of the fields is D gene, clone size, V gene, J gene, CDR3 protein, CDR3 DNA. A D gene is named only where the DNA matches it firmly. Clone size appears in some rows only: once, few, many, or a class for an expanded clone.

TRBD2	few	TRBV19	TRBJ2-5	CASSSKRGAVETQYF	TGTGCCAGTAGTAGTAAGCGGGGGGCGGTAGAGACCCAGTACTTC
-	many	TRBV3-1	TRBJ2-3	CASSQERGADTQYF	TGTGCCAGCAGCCAAGAGCGGGGTGCAGATACGCAGTATTTT
TRBD1	many	TRBV28	TRBJ2-7	CASRPGQGDYYEQYF	TGTGCCAGCAGACCGGGACAGGGGGACTACTACGAGCAGTACTTC
-	many	TRBV3-1	TRBJ2-7	CASSRREFREQYF	TGTGCCAGCAGCCGGAGGGAATTTCGGGAGCAGTACTTC
TRBD1	-	TRBV9	TRBJ2-7	CASGVAGGQSYEQYF	TGTGCCAGCGGCGTAGCAGGGGGCCAATCCTACGAGCAGTACTTC
-	once	TRBV4-2	TRBJ2-1	CASSQEGQGGLNEQFF	TGTGCCAGCAGCCAAGAAGGACAGGGAGGGTTAAATGAGCAGTTCTTC
-	many	TRBV2	TRBJ2-7	CASTGRGSHYEQYF	TGTGCCAGCACTGGGCGCGGCAGCCACTACGAGCAGTACTTC
TRBD2	many	TRBV7-9	TRBJ2-1	CASSLRRRGENVYEQFF	TGTGCCAGCAGCTTAAGGCGTCGGGGGGAGAATGTGTATGAGCAGTTCTTC
-	-	TRBV9	TRBJ1-1	CASSVGGAGTEAFF	TGTGCCAGCAGCGTAGGCGGGGCCGGGACTGAAGCTTTCTTT
TRBD2	many	TRBV7-2	TRBJ2-3	CASSLDSNLLAGGHSLQYF	TGTGCCAGCAGCTTGGATTCCAATCTACTAGCGGGGGGCCACTCATTGCAGTATTTT
TRBD1	many	TRBV2	TRBJ2-7	CASISLDREIYEQYF	TGTGCCAGCATCTCCCTGGACAGGGAGATCTACGAGCAGTACTTC
-	many	TRBV6-1	TRBJ2-7	CASTGAGSSYEQYF	TGTGCCAGCACCGGGGCCGGCTCTTCCTACGAGCAGTACTTC
-	many	TRBV3-1	TRBJ2-4	CASSLVGNSIQYF	TGTGCCAGCAGTCTTGTTGGTAATAGCATTCAGTACTTC
TRBD2	many	TRBV7-2	TRBJ2-7	CASSLIGLGSYEQYF	TGTGCCAGCAGCTTAATCGGACTAGGGTCCTACGAGCAGTACTTC
-	-	TRBV4-2	TRBJ2-7	CASSQGDRNSYEQYF	TGTGCCAGCAGCCAAGGCGACAGGAACTCCTACGAGCAGTACTTC
TRBD2	few	TRBV19	TRBJ2-7	CASSRSGGVTYEQYF	TGTGCCAGTAGTAGAAGCGGGGGGGTCACCTACGAGCAGTACTTC
TRBD2	many	TRBV3-1	TRBJ2-7	CASRHGTSGEEQYF	TGTGCCAGCAGACATGGTACTAGCGGGGAGGAGCAGTACTTC
-	-	TRBV20-1	TRBJ2-7	CSAVGGGLEQYF	TGCAGTGCAGTAGGAGGAGGTCTAGAGCAGTACTTC
TRBD2	many	TRBV20-1	TRBJ2-5	CSARGGSGSIEETQYF	TGCAGTGCTAGAGGAGGTAGCGGGAGCATTGAAGAGACCCAGTACTTC
TRBD2	-	TRBV4-1	TRBJ2-3	CASSQKVGGSKDTQYF	TGCGCCAGCAGCCAAAAGGTCGGGGGGTCAAAAGATACGCAGTATTTT
-	many	TRBV3-1	TRBJ1-1	CASNLRETEAFF	TGTGCCAGCAACCTCAGGGAGACTGAAGCTTTCTTT
TRBD1	many	TRBV6-1	TRBJ1-1	CARLTGVLMNTEAFF	TGTGCCAGATTAACAGGGGTGCTGATGAACACTGAAGCTTTCTTT
-	many	TRBV3-1	TRBJ1-2	CASSQARQEYTF	TGTGCCAGCAGCCAAGCCCGGCAGGAGTACACCTTC
-	many	TRBV27	TRBJ1-5	CASSLSAGNQPQHF	TGTGCCAGCAGTTTATCGGCAGGGAATCAGCCCCAGCATTTT
-	-	TRBV6-9	TRBJ1-6	CASSSGNTALHF	TGTGCCAGCAGTTCGGGGAATACGGCCCTCCACTTT
TRBD1	-	TRBV5-4	TRBJ1-5	CASSYGTGLNQPQHF	TGTGCCAGCAGCTACGGGACAGGACTCAATCAGCCCCAGCATTTT
TRBD1	many	TRBV7-9	TRBJ2-3	CASSLGQGAHDTQYF	TGTGCCAGCAGCCTGGGACAGGGGGCGCACGATACGCAGTATTTT
TRBD1	many	TRBV12-3/TRBV12-4	TRBJ2-1	CASRTGTGGYNEQFF	TGTGCCAGCAGAACCGGGACAGGGGGTTACAATGAGCAGTTCTTC
TRBD2	many	TRBV7-9	TRBJ2-5	CASSQNPGGLLLETQYF	TGTGCCAGCAGCCAAAACCCGGGAGGACTCTTATTGGAGACCCAGTACTTC
-	many	TRBV2	TRBJ2-5	CASPLRNGGPETQYF	TGTGCCAGCCCCCTCCGGAACGGGGGACCGGAGACCCAGTACTTC
-	many	TRBV20-1	TRBJ2-7	CSARDWGLGRAHSVGEQYF	TGCAGTGCTAGAGATTGGGGTCTTGGTCGAGCGCACTCCGTGGGCGAGCAGTACTTC
TRBD2	few	TRBV9	TRBJ2-3	CASSVGTLAGTDTQYF	TGTGCCAGCAGCGTAGGTACCCTAGCGGGAACAGATACGCAGTATTTT
TRBD2	-	TRBV9	TRBJ2-3	CASKGGGGAADTQYF	TGTGCCAGCAAAGGGGGCGGGGGGGCCGCAGATACGCAGTATTTT
-	many	TRBV7-9	TRBJ1-6	CASSLALGQESPLHF	TGTGCCAGCAGCTTAGCTCTGGGGCAGGAATCACCCCTCCACTTT
TRBD2	many	TRBV18	TRBJ2-1	CASSPQREGPGNEQFF	TGTGCCAGCTCACCACAACGGGAGGGCCCTGGGAATGAGCAGTTCTTC
-	many	TRBV20-1	TRBJ2-7	CREPHLDSSYEQYF	TGCAGAGAACCTCACCTCGACAGCTCCTACGAGCAGTACTTC
TRBD1	-	TRBV19	TRBJ1-1	CASRVYRGLGTEAFF	TGTGCCAGTAGGGTTTACAGGGGATTGGGCACTGAAGCTTTCTTT
-	many	TRBV5-1	TRBJ2-2	CASSLDAPNTGELFF	TGCGCCAGCAGCTTGGATGCTCCGAACACCGGGGAGCTGTTTTTT
-	many	TRBV27	TRBJ2-7	CASSLDGAYEQYF	TGTGCCAGCAGTTTAGACGGCGCCTACGAGCAGTACTTC
-	-	TRBV19	TRBJ1-1	CASSMRPDQDTEAFF	TGTGCCAGTAGTATGCGCCCAGATCAAGACACTGAAGCTTTCTTT
TRBD1	many	TRBV6-1	TRBJ1-1	CASSEWPVPGQGSTEAFF	TGTGCCAGCAGTGAATGGCCTGTACCGGGACAGGGGTCCACTGAAGCTTTCTTT
-	few	TRBV24-1	TRBJ1-2	CATSDPASSYGYTF	TGTGCCACCAGTGACCCTGCGAGTTCCTATGGCTACACCTTC
-	many	TRBV29-1	TRBJ2-5	CSVSGETQYF	TGCAGCGTTTCGGGGGAGACCCAGTACTTC
-	few	TRBV5-8	TRBJ2-2	CASRKQGLFAGELFF	TGTGCCAGCAGGAAACAGGGTTTGTTCGCCGGGGAGCTGTTTTTT
-	few	TRBV27	TRBJ1-1	CASSRPGGNTEAFF	TGTGCCAGCAGTAGACCGGGAGGGAACACTGAAGCTTTCTTT
-	many	TRBV9	TRBJ2-7	CASSVGLAWSYEQYF	TGTGCCAGCAGCGTAGGGCTAGCGTGGTCCTACGAGCAGTACTTC
TRBD1	few	TRBV7-8	TRBJ1-2	CASRQTGQGLDYGYTF	TGTGCCAGCAGACAGACGGGACAGGGTTTGGACTATGGCTACACCTTC
-	-	TRBV4-1	TRBJ2-7	CASSQVQKGEQYF	TGCGCCAGCAGCCAAGTCCAGAAGGGCGAGCAGTACTTC
TRBD2	many	TRBV11-3	TRBJ2-3	CASSRGTSGNTDTQYF	TGTGCCAGCAGCAGAGGGACTAGCGGAAACACAGATACGCAGTATTTT
-	many	TRBV11-2	TRBJ2-7	CASSLGGPTREQYF	TGTGCCAGCAGCTTAGGGGGCCCGACCCGGGAGCAGTACTTC
-	few	TRBV6-1	TRBJ1-2	CASSGELGTLDYGYTF	TGTGCCAGCAGTGGTGAATTGGGGACGCTTGATTATGGCTACACCTTC
TRBD2	many	TRBV3-1	TRBJ2-5	CASYAGGETQYF	TGTGCCAGCTACGCGGGAGGGGAGACCCAGTACTTC
TRBD1	many	TRBV11-2	TRBJ2-5	CASRTGAGETQYF	TGTGCCAGCAGAACAGGGGCAGGGGAGACCCAGTACTTC
-	many	TRBV30	TRBJ1-1	CAWSLGGSNTEAFF	TGTGCCTGGAGCCTCGGGGGCAGCAACACTGAAGCTTTCTTT
TRBD1	many	TRBV6-1	TRBJ1-1	CASSKKTGGLAEAFF	TGTGCCAGCAGTAAGAAGACAGGGGGCCTGGCTGAAGCTTTCTTT
TRBD2	many	TRBV7-8	TRBJ2-1	CASFPNGLAGTRFKNNEQFF	TGTGCCAGCTTCCCTAACGGACTAGCGGGAACTCGTTTCAAGAACAATGAGCAGTTCTTC
-	few	TRBV30	TRBJ1-2	CAWGPGVGYGYTF	TGTGCCTGGGGACCGGGGGTGGGCTATGGCTACACCTTC
TRBD1	many	TRBV7-9	TRBJ1-1	CASSPPQGAEAFF	TGTGCCAGCAGCCCCCCCCAGGGGGCTGAAGCTTTCTTT
TRBD2	many	TRBV2	TRBJ2-5	CASNPGGQETQYF	TGTGCCAGCAACCCGGGAGGGCAAGAGACCCAGTACTTC